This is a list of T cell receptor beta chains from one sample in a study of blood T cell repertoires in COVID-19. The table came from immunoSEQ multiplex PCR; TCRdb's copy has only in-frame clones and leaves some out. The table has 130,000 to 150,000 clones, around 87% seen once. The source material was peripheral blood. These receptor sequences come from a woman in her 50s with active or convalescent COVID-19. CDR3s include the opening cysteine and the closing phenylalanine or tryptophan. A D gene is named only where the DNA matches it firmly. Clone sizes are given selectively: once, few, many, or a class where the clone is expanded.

DNA: TGCAGCGTTTTCGAGGGACAGGCGGGCAATCAGCCCCAGCATTTT
CDR3: CSVFEGQAGNQPQHF
V: TRBV29-1
size: .
D: TRBD1
J: TRBJ1-5

DNA: TGTGCCAGCAAATTACAGGAGAACACTGAAGCTTTCTTT
CDR3: CASKLQENTEAFF
V: TRBV6-4
size: .
D: .
J: TRBJ1-1

DNA: TGTGCCACCGGCGACAGGGTTGTTGGCTACACCTTC
CDR3: CATGDRVVGYTF
V: TRBV6-5
size: .
D: TRBD1
J: TRBJ1-2

DNA: TGTGCCAGCAGTTTAGGATACAGGGGCGGGGAACTGTTTTTT
CDR3: CASSLGYRGGELFF
V: TRBV27
size: .
D: TRBD1
J: TRBJ1-4

DNA: TGCAGTGCCAGTGGGGGCCAGTGGAAGAAGCTTAACTATGGCTACACCTTC
CDR3: CSASGGQWKKLNYGYTF
V: TRBV20-1
size: .
D: .
J: TRBJ1-2

DNA: TGTGCCACCAGCCGGAAGGACAGGGGGCGGGATGGCTACACCTTC
CDR3: CATSRKDRGRDGYTF
V: TRBV15
size: .
D: TRBD1
J: TRBJ1-2

DNA: TGTGCCAGCAGCCCGAGCGGGAGGGCCGGGAATGAGCAGTTCTTC
CDR3: CASSPSGRAGNEQFF
V: TRBV7-2
size: .
D: TRBD2
J: TRBJ2-1

DNA: TGTGCCTGGAGTTCTGGGACAGGGGGTAGGGCAGCTTTCTTT
CDR3: CAWSSGTGGRAAFF
V: TRBV30
size: .
D: TRBD1
J: TRBJ1-1

DNA: TGTGCCAGCAGCTTAGTAAGCGGTAGCAATCAGCCCCAGCATTTT
CDR3: CASSLVSGSNQPQHF
V: TRBV7-2
size: .
D: .
J: TRBJ1-5

DNA: TGTGCCAGCAGCTTAAGTGTAGCGTGGTCCTACGAGCAGTACTTC
CDR3: CASSLSVAWSYEQYF
V: TRBV5-5
size: .
D: .
J: TRBJ2-7

DNA: TGTGCTAGTGGTTTGGGACAGTACAGCACAGATACGCAGTATTTT
CDR3: CASGLGQYSTDTQYF
V: TRBV12-5
size: .
D: .
J: TRBJ2-3

DNA: TGTGCCACCACCGATGGGGGGAGTAACTATGGCTACACCTTC
CDR3: CATTDGGSNYGYTF
V: TRBV10-3
size: few
D: .
J: TRBJ1-2

DNA: TGCGCCAGCAGCCAACTTGGGCAGGCTAACTATGGCTACACCTTC
CDR3: CASSQLGQANYGYTF
V: TRBV5-1
size: .
D: .
J: TRBJ1-2

DNA: TGTGCCAGCAGTTCGCCGGGGGGGAGCTCCTACGAGCAGTACTTC
CDR3: CASSSPGGSSYEQYF
V: TRBV6-5
size: once
D: TRBD2
J: TRBJ2-7

DNA: TGTGCCAGCAGTACTAGCGGGGGTGGCGGCGAGCAGTACTTC
CDR3: CASSTSGGGGEQYF
V: TRBV7-3
size: .
D: TRBD2
J: TRBJ2-7

DNA: TGTGCCTGGAGTCCCGGGACTAAATCCTCTGAAGCTTTCTTT
CDR3: CAWSPGTKSSEAFF
V: TRBV30
size: .
D: .
J: TRBJ1-1

DNA: TGTGCCAGCACTTCCGGACTAGCGGGAGTATCCATTCAGTACTTC
CDR3: CASTSGLAGVSIQYF
V: TRBV6-6
size: once
D: TRBD2
J: TRBJ2-4

DNA: TGTGCCAGCAGATTTAGCAGCTACGAGCAGTACTTC
CDR3: CASRFSSYEQYF
V: TRBV2
size: .
D: .
J: TRBJ2-7

DNA: TGTGCCAGCAGTCCAAGGACAGGGGGATGGAATGAGCAGTTCTTC
CDR3: CASSPRTGGWNEQFF
V: TRBV11-3
size: .
D: TRBD1
J: TRBJ2-1

DNA: TGTGCCTGGGTGCTCGGGACAAATGGAAACACCATATATTTT
CDR3: CAWVLGTNGNTIYF
V: TRBV30
size: .
D: .
J: TRBJ1-3

DNA: TGTGCCACCAGCAGAGATCGGGGTAGCGGGGAGCAGTTCTTC
CDR3: CATSRDRGSGEQFF
V: TRBV15
size: .
D: TRBD2
J: TRBJ2-1

DNA: TGTGCCAGCAGTGGGGCGGCGGGAAATCTATTCTTC
CDR3: CASSGAAGNLFF
V: TRBV2
size: .
D: .
J: TRBJ2-1

DNA: TGCGCCAGCAGCCGCGGACTAGCGGGAGTCAGCTCCTACAATGAGCAGTTCTTC
CDR3: CASSRGLAGVSSYNEQFF
V: TRBV4-1
size: .
D: TRBD2
J: TRBJ2-1

DNA: TGTGCCAGCAGTTCCACTTGGGAGGCCACAGGCGGAGATACGCAGTATTTT
CDR3: CASSSTWEATGGDTQYF
V: TRBV27
size: .
D: .
J: TRBJ2-3

DNA: TGCGCCAGCAGCCAGGAAGGTAGGACAGGGTATCTTGAAGCTTTCTTT
CDR3: CASSQEGRTGYLEAFF
V: TRBV4-1
size: .
D: TRBD1
J: TRBJ1-1

DNA: TGTGCCATCAGTGATCGTTCGTCCAATGAGCAGTTCTTC
CDR3: CAISDRSSNEQFF
V: TRBV10-3
size: .
D: .
J: TRBJ2-1

DNA: TGTGCCAGCAGCTCGGGACTAGCGGGGGGGCGAGGAACCGGGGAGCTGTTTTTT
CDR3: CASSSGLAGGRGTGELFF
V: TRBV7-9
size: .
D: TRBD2
J: TRBJ2-2

DNA: TGTGCCAGCAGTACCCTTCAAAATACTAACACTGAAGCTTTCTTT
CDR3: CASSTLQNTNTEAFF
V: TRBV28
size: .
D: .
J: TRBJ1-1

DNA: TGTGCCATCAGGGAGGACAGGAGCCAGCCCCAGCATTTT
CDR3: CAIREDRSQPQHF
V: TRBV10-3
size: .
D: TRBD1
J: TRBJ1-5

DNA: TGTGCCAGCAGCTCCCGGGTCACCGGGGAGCTGTTTTTT
CDR3: CASSSRVTGELFF
V: TRBV5-6
size: .
D: .
J: TRBJ2-2

DNA: TGCGCCAGCAGCCCGCCGTTGGCGGGCAATGAGCAGTTCTTC
CDR3: CASSPPLAGNEQFF
V: TRBV5-1
size: once
D: .
J: TRBJ2-1

DNA: TGTGCCAGCAGCTTACAGGGACAGATGAACACTGAAGCTTTCTTT
CDR3: CASSLQGQMNTEAFF
V: TRBV11-2
size: once
D: TRBD1
J: TRBJ1-1

DNA: TGTGCCAGCAGCTTAGCGAGGGAGGGGTCGCGAGGCTACACCTTC
CDR3: CASSLAREGSRGYTF
V: TRBV7-2
size: .
D: .
J: TRBJ1-2

DNA: TGTGCCAGCAGCATGACACTAGCGGGGGCCATTACGCAGTATTTT
CDR3: CASSMTLAGAITQYF
V: TRBV7-2
size: .
D: TRBD2
J: TRBJ2-3

DNA: TGTGCCAGCAGCCCTTACCTGCGTCAGGGCCCAGCTAACTATGGCTACACCTTC
CDR3: CASSPYLRQGPANYGYTF
V: TRBV28
size: .
D: .
J: TRBJ1-2

DNA: TGTGCCAGCAGTTCCGGACAGGGCGGCTACACCTTC
CDR3: CASSSGQGGYTF
V: TRBV6-5
size: .
D: TRBD1
J: TRBJ1-2

DNA: TGTGCCAGCAGTCCCGGCGGTGGCACCGGAAGGCTCTACGAGCAGTACTTC
CDR3: CASSPGGGTGRLYEQYF
V: TRBV27
size: .
D: .
J: TRBJ2-7

DNA: TGTGCCAGCAGTCCTCGGGGTCCGACCGGGAATGAGCAGTTCTTC
CDR3: CASSPRGPTGNEQFF
V: TRBV27
size: .
D: .
J: TRBJ2-1

DNA: TGTGCCAGCAGTGCCCGGACAGGGAACTACACCTTC
CDR3: CASSARTGNYTF
V: TRBV12-3/TRBV12-4
size: .
D: TRBD1
J: TRBJ1-2

DNA: TGTGCCAGCAGTGGGACAAGGGTGAAGGACACTGAAGCTTTCTTT
CDR3: CASSGTRVKDTEAFF
V: TRBV25-1
size: .
D: .
J: TRBJ1-1

DNA: TGTGCCAGCAGCCAACTTGGTTTGGGGGGCTCTGGAAACACCATATATTTT
CDR3: CASSQLGLGGSGNTIYF
V: TRBV3-1/TRBV3-2
size: .
D: .
J: TRBJ1-3

DNA: TGCAGCGTTGACGGGAGATATAACGAGCAGTACTTC
CDR3: CSVDGRYNEQYF
V: TRBV29-1
size: .
D: .
J: TRBJ2-7

DNA: TGTGCCAGCAGCCCCGGGAACGGCCGGGTTTACGAGCAGTACTTC
CDR3: CASSPGNGRVYEQYF
V: TRBV5-8
size: .
D: .
J: TRBJ2-7

DNA: TGTGCCAGCAGCTCCGGACTAGCGGGAGGATCCAATGAGCAGTTCTTC
CDR3: CASSSGLAGGSNEQFF
V: TRBV7-2
size: .
D: TRBD2
J: TRBJ2-1

DNA: TGTGCCAGCAGCTTAGGCAGGGGACGCACCGGGGAGCTGTTTTTT
CDR3: CASSLGRGRTGELFF
V: TRBV7-8
size: .
D: .
J: TRBJ2-2